This T cell receptor (beta chain) was retrieved from a study of blood T cell repertoires in COVID-19 (dated by TCRdb to 2018 to 2021). A note on the overall study: Samples covering the acute and convalescent phases of COVID-19 were provided by collaborators in the United States, Italy and Spain. The material from the prospective study consisted of cDNA or gDNA derived from T cells, B-cell-depleted T cells, or PBMCs. Subjects who had been exposed to COVID-19, were actively infected with it, or had recovered from it provided the deeply sampled blood TCRbeta repertoires that made up the dataset. The repertoires were released in a freely available public database meant as a resource for research on the immune response to SARS-CoV-2. The samples were drawn from the first 160 participants of the ongoing ImmuneRACE study and from 1,200 or so subjects provided by 6 global collaborators. A de-identified subject ID, COVID-19 status, age in years and sex were almost always included in the sample metadata. HLA class I and class II types, where available, came from metadata supplied by the sample provider rather than from assay-based typing.

The paper as a whole reports these results and caveats: Clinical and demographic metadata were provided uncurated, with the amount varying by source and participant.

One collaborating source in Seattle enrolled patients while the patients were actively infected and followed the patients over time throughout the course of disease. The collaborating institutions used their own protocols to collect whole blood in K2EDTA tubes. For TCRbeta analysis, collaborators shipped samples as frozen whole blood, isolated PBMCs, or DNA extracted from either of those sample types. TCRbeta CDR3 regions were amplified from genomic DNA by means of the immunoSEQ Assay, a bias-controlled multiplex PCR. In the paper's pipeline: Within the assay, amplification of reference gene primers was used to estimate how many nucleated cells each sample contained. To quantify the absolute abundance of each unique TCRbeta CDR3 rearrangement, sequence reads were collapsed and filtered. Productive Simpson clonality was computed per sample as the square root of Simpson's diversity index over productive rearrangements. TCRdb stores this immuneACCESS table with in-frame sequences only. Part of the clones is absent; in the studies checked, under half of the shortfall reflects unresolved V genes, and no reason is known for the rest. V, J and clone size were drawn from that table, and D and trimming were deduced from the DNA. Recorded for this sample are some 190,000 clones; 70% to 90% of them occurred a single time. The top ten clones comprise 6.9% of the sample.

At the junction V is shortened by 1 base and J by 4 bases, with 13 bases in between. The CDR3 sequence holds 16 residues, the cysteine and phenylalanine included. Of all the DNA, just the CDR3 is kept, 48 bases in frame from base 1. Reading the germline V gene gives CDR1 LGHNA and CDR2 YNFKEQ. This clone was counted a single time. Its antigen target is currently unknown. Per-nucleotide qualities are absent, and no much larger clonotype sits a single base away. This sequence was found in a man older than 75 with COVID-19, enrolled during active disease. The sample was peripheral blood. The chain is made from TRBV4-2 and TRBJ1-4; a tentative D call is TRBD1 (5 bases match). The DNA sequence is given as TGTGCCAGCAGCCAAGCCTTGACAGAAAGTAATGAAAAACTGTTTTTT. It translates to CASSQALTESNEKLFF.